The sequence of this TCR beta chain was determined in a study of beta chain features in type 1 diabetes. Study context: Patients looked much like healthy donors when it came to age, gender and cell yields. Overall study results and limits: Patients with type 1 diabetes carried fewer insertions and had more deletions at their VDJ junctions. Type 1 diabetes patients showed a moderate but significant shortening of TCRB CDR3s in all four CD4+ subsets.

Concerning this clone: What it binds is unknown.

Reverse transcription of all isolated RNA meant that expressed TCRB transcripts were sequenced. The table came from immunoSEQ multiplex PCR; TCRdb's copy has only in-frame clones and leaves some out. The sample holds hundreds of thousands of clones; under 15% are singletons and the top ten take approximately 0.021%. Trimming cost V 7 bases and J 8 bases, with 13 bases left between them. The CDR3 has 12 residues. Germline CDR1 and CDR2: SNHLY and FYNNEI. Sequencing was done on a sample of naive CD4+ T cells from blood. The rearrangement joins TRBV2 to TRBJ2-3; D might be TRBD2 (5 bases). This receptor was obtained from a man aged 18 to 29 with type 1 diabetes. In nucleotides, the CDR3 is TGTGCCAGCACCGGACTGGCCTCTACGCAGTATTTT. Translating it yields CASTGLASTQYF.